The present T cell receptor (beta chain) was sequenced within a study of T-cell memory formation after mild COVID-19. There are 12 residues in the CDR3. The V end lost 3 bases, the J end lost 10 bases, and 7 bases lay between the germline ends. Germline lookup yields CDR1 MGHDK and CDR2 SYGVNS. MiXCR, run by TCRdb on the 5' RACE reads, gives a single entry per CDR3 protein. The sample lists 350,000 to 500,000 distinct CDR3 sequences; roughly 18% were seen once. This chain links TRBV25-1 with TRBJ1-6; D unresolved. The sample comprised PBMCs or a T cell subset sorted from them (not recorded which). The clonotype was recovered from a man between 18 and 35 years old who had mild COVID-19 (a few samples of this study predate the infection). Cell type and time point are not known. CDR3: CASSDGLSPLHF. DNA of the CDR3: TGTGCCAGCAGTGACGGTTTGTCACCCCTCCACTTT.